A single sample gave rise to the 15 T cell receptor beta chains below, sequenced in a study of T cell responses to AZD1222 COVID-19 vaccine. Sequencing was performed with immunoSEQ multiplex PCR; in TCRdb, only in-frame clones are kept and a portion is missing. This sample yields tens of thousands of clones, of which more than 75% are seen a single time; roughly 18% belongs to the top ten. The source material was peripheral blood, sampled 28 days after the second AZD1222 dose. These TCRs come from an adult who received the AZD1222 COVID-19 vaccine.

The chain links TRBV25-1 to TRBJ1-6, with D hard to call. Deletions cut 7 bases from V and 6 bases from J, with 25 bases between. The CDR3 consists of 18 residues. CDR1 is MGHDK and CDR2 is SYGVNS in the germline V gene. CDR3 bases: TGTGCCAGCACTAAACCCTCGGTAGAGGTAGTTTGTAATTCACCCCTCCACTTT. As protein: CASTKPSVEVVCNSPLHF.

This clone was seen a single time. The chain uses TRBV5-5 and TRBJ2-3, with 8 bases aligning to TRBD2. The V gene's germline CDR1 is SGHKS and CDR2 YYEKEE (reference sequence). The V segment lost 0 bases and the J segment 4 bases; nucleotides outside the gene matches: 4. The CDR3 length is 15 residues. CDR3 nucleotides: TGTGCCAGCAGCTTGGTTGGTAGCGGGGCAGATACGCAGTATTTT. Translation gives CASSLVGSGADTQYF. Together with reference TRBV5-5 and TRBJ2-3, the CDR3 gives the full variable domain: DAGVTQSPTHLIKTRGQQVTLRCSPISGHKSVSWYQQVLGQGPQFIFQYYEKEERGRGNFPDRFSARQFPNYSSELNVNALLLGDSALYLCASSLVGSGADTQYFGPGTRLTVL.

The chain recombines TRBV7-9 with TRBJ2-1; tentatively, D is TRBD1 (5 bases). Trimming took 5 bases from V and 10 from J, leaving 9 bases between them. CDR3 size: 11 residues. Germline V gene lookup returns CDR1 SEHNR and CDR2 FQNEAQ (reference sequence). For the CDR3, the DNA is TGTGCCAGCAGCAGAAGACAGGAGCAGTTCTTC. Its translation is CASSRRQEQFF.

V gene TRBV19 combines with J gene TRBJ1-2; 10 bases align to TRBD1. The length of the CDR3 is 12 residues. Germline V gene sequence: CDR1 LNHDA, CDR2 SQIVND (reference sequence). The V segment lost 5 bases and the J segment 12 bases; nucleotides outside the gene matches: 6. CDR3 in amino acids: CASSSGTGVNTF. In nucleotides, the CDR3 is TGTGCCAGTAGTTCAGGGACAGGGGTCAACACCTTC.

V usage is TRBV6-5 and J usage is TRBJ1-6, with TRBD1 as a possible D gene (5 bases). The CDR3 covers 13 residues. The germline V gene encodes CDR1 MNHEY and CDR2 SVGAGI. V was pared by 6 bases and J by 7 bases, with 10 bases between. CDR3: CASRLAGNSPLHF. As DNA, the CDR3 is TGTGCCAGCAGGTTGGCAGGGAATTCACCCCTCCACTTT.

This chain links TRBV3-1 (or the pseudogene TRBV3-2) with TRBJ1-2; D not resolved. The V end was cut by 1 base, the J end by 4 bases, with 13 bases between. This CDR3 is built from 15 residues. The V gene's germline CDR1 is LGHDT and CDR2 YNNKEL (reference sequence). The CDR3: CASSQGEQEGYGYTF. CDR3 DNA: TGTGCCAGCAGCCAAGGGGAGCAGGAAGGCTATGGCTACACCTTC.

The chain links TRBV7-3 to TRBJ2-3; D gene uncertain. With 2 bases removed from V and 0 bases from J, the gap between germline ends came to 9 bases. Germline loops: CDR1 SGHTA, CDR2 FQGTGA. The CDR3 runs to 15 residues. CDR3 coding DNA: TGTGCCAGCAGCTTATACGGCGGTAGCACAGATACGCAGTATTTT. It specifies CASSLYGGSTDTQYF.

This chain joins TRBV2 and TRBJ1-3, with 7 nucleotides matching TRBD1. This CDR3 contains 14 residues. V was clipped by 6 bases and J by 4 bases; unmatched bases: 6. CDR1 and CDR2 from the germline V gene are SNHLY and FYNNEI. CDR3 in amino acids: CASRRTTGGNTIYF. Here the CDR3 DNA reads TGTGCCAGCAGACGAACGACAGGGGGAAACACCATATATTTT.

This clone was seen only a few times. The gene calls are TRBV24-1 and TRBJ2-2; maybe TRBD2 (5 bases). Trimming took off 3 bases at V and 0 bases at J, with 13 bases between the two ends. CDR1 is KGHDR and CDR2 is SFDVKD in the germline V gene. The CDR3 runs 17 residues. The CDR3 region has the DNA TGTGCCACCAGTGATGAGGGTGCGGCCACGAACACCGGGGAGCTGTTTTTT. Protein sequence: CATSDEGAATNTGELFF.

The rearrangement links TRBV3-1 (or the pseudogene TRBV3-2) to TRBJ1-6; no definite D call. This CDR3 is built from 20 residues. V gave up 0 bases and J gave up 4 bases, with 22 bases separating them. Germline CDR1 and CDR2: LGHDT and YNNKEL (reference sequence). Here the CDR3 reads CASSQDSILTGDVYNSPLHF. The CDR3 DNA is TGTGCCAGCAGCCAAGATTCGATTCTGACGGGAGACGTTTATAATTCACCCCTCCACTTT.

The V call is TRBV29-1, the J call TRBJ2-7; 8 bases line up with TRBD1. Germline loops: CDR1 SQVTM, CDR2 ANQGSEA. J lost 3 bases, V lost 4 bases, and 14 bases had no gene match. The CDR3 is 16 amino acids. This CDR3 reads CSVGKIGQGRIYEQYF. In DNA form, the CDR3 reads TGCAGCGTTGGCAAGATTGGACAGGGACGGATCTACGAGCAGTACTTC.

This clone turned up a few times. This chain links TRBV7-9 with TRBJ2-1, with 11 bases lining up with TRBD2. Germline V gives CDR1 SEHNR, CDR2 FQNEAQ (reference sequence). This CDR3 comprises 13 residues. After removal of 8 bases from V and 7 bases from J, the junction contained 4 bases not matched to a gene. The CDR3 spells CASGLAGRNEQFF. The CDR3 DNA is TGTGCCAGCGGACTAGCGGGTAGGAATGAGCAGTTCTTC.

The rearrangement links TRBV5-4 to TRBJ2-7, with unresolved D. With 0 bases removed from V and 3 bases from J, the gap between germline ends came to 10 bases. The CDR3 is 14 residues long. The V gene's germline CDR1 is SGHNT and CDR2 YYREEE (reference sequence). CDR3 protein: CASSLDLEVYEQYF. CDR3 nucleotide sequence: TGTGCCAGCAGCTTGGATCTAGAAGTCTACGAGCAGTACTTC. The full variable domain, its missing parts supplied by reference TRBV5-4 and TRBJ2-7, is ETGVTQSPTHLIKTRGQQVTLRCSSQSGHNTVSWYQQALGQGPQFIFQYYREEENGRGNFPPRFSGLQFPNYSSELNVNALELDDSALYLCASSLDLEVYEQYFGPGTRLTVT.

The chain recombines TRBV30 with TRBJ1-1; no reliable D call. This CDR3 has 13 residues. CDR1 GTSNPN and CDR2 SVGIG come from the germline V gene (reference sequence). V dropped 3 bases and J dropped 6 bases, with 14 bases sitting between them. CDR3 nucleotide sequence: TGTGCCTGGAGGGTGTATGGGGAGGCTGAAGCTTTCTTT. This translates into CAWRVYGEAEAFF.

The rearrangement joins TRBV2 to TRBJ2-1; D perhaps matches TRBD2 (7 bases). The CDR3 loop spans 15 amino acids. V shed 3 bases and J shed 2 bases, with 11 bases lying between them. CDR1 is SNHLY and CDR2 is FYNNEI in the germline V gene. CDR3 residues: CASSEGGGPYNEQFF. The CDR3 DNA follows: TGTGCCAGCAGTGAGGGCGGGGGCCCCTACAATGAGCAGTTCTTC. Full variable domain (rest looked up from reference TRBV2 and TRBJ2-1): EPEVTQTPSHQVTQMGQEVILRCVPISNHLYFYWYRQILGQKVEFLVSFYNNEISEKSEIFDDQFSVERPDGSNFTLKIRSTKLEDSAMYFCASSEGGGPYNEQFFGPGTRLTVL.